One sample yielded the 13 T cell receptor beta chains listed below, sequenced in a study of human T cells and chemical hapten exposure. TCRdb called the RACE reads again in MiXCR, with one record for every CDR3 protein. This table has 75,000 to 100,000 distinct CDR3 sequences, over 10% appearing once. Regarding time point: patch test 1, 2 weeks after DPC sensitization. Treatment meaning: therapeutic diphenylcyclopropenone sensitization with weekly scalp DPC. The sequencing here drew on whole blood, taken in connection with sensitization to the hapten diphenylcyclopropenone (DPC). These receptors came from a woman in her forties with alopecia areata. Some clones in this sample may be carry-over from other donors' samples.

Only a few counts were recorded for this clonotype. The chain links TRBV29-1 to TRBJ2-1; weak D call: TRBD1 (5 bases). The CDR3 length is 10 residues. The germline V and J ends were trimmed by 7 bases and 7 bases, with 8 bases remaining between them. Per the germline V gene, CDR1 is SQVTM and CDR2 is ANQGSEA. CDR3 DNA sequence: TGCAGCGCCAGGGTAAATGAGCAGTTCTTC. It codes for CSARVNEQFF.

The chain has TRBV18 and TRBJ1-1, with D perhaps TRBD1 (5 bases). The germline V gene has CDR1 KGHSH and CDR2 LQKENI. Deletions cut 3 bases from V and 1 base from J, with 15 bases between. The CDR3 has 16 amino acids. This CDR3 is CASSPFREPGNTEAFF. Written as DNA, the CDR3 is TGTGCCAGCTCACCCTTCAGGGAGCCAGGGAACACTGAAGCTTTCTTT.

This clonotype was seen a handful of times. The rearrangement links TRBV5-8 to TRBJ2-1; no definite D call. Germline V CDR1 and CDR2: SGHTS, YDEGEE. The CDR3 runs to 11 residues. The V gene lost 5 bases and the J gene lost 12 bases, with 12 bases spanning the gap. The CDR3 nucleotides read TGTGCCAGCAGTATTCAAATCGGGCAGTTCTTC. Its protein product is CASSIQIGQFF.

This chain connects TRBV2 to TRBJ2-1; possibly TRBD1 for D (5 bases). CDR3 length equals 13 residues. Germline loops: CDR1 SNHLY, CDR2 FYNNEI. V lost 4 bases to trimming and J lost 9 bases, with 13 bases between them. In DNA, the CDR3 is TGTGCCAGCAGTGTGAAGGGGCTAGGTGAGCAGTTCTTC. This codes for CASSVKGLGEQFF.

V usage is TRBV29-1 and J usage is TRBJ2-5; D might be TRBD1 (6 bases). The germline CDR1 and CDR2 sequences are SQVTM and ANQGSEA. The length of the CDR3 is 12 residues. Trimming cost V 4 bases and J 5 bases, with 11 bases left between them. The CDR3: CSVVPGEETQYF. For the CDR3, the DNA is TGCAGCGTTGTCCCAGGGGAGGAGACCCAGTACTTC.

The chain employs TRBV6-5 and TRBJ2-7; 11 bases are a match to TRBD1. From germline, CDR1 is MNHEY and CDR2 SVGAGI. The V gene end was trimmed by 6 bases and the J gene end by 5 bases; junction bases not matched to a gene: 6. CDR3 length equals 14 residues. In DNA form, the CDR3 reads TGTGCCAGCAGCCGGGACAGGGGGAAAAACGAGCAGTACTTC. It specifies CASSRDRGKNEQYF.

The chain combines TRBV21-1 with TRBJ2-1; no check of the table's D call, TRBD2, against the DNA was made. TRBV21-1 is shown as a pseudogene. CDR3 size: 17 residues. The CDR3 loop reads CASYPGLSGRIYNEQFF. For the CDR3, the DNA is TGTGCCAGCTATCCCGGACTGAGCGGGAGGATCTACAATGAGCAGTTCTTC.

This clonotype has a count of ten or more. The CDR3 bases are TGCAGCGTTGCCCCAGGTTGGCGGGACGGTTCCTCTGGGGCCAACGTCCTGACTTTC. Residues: CSVAPGWRDGSSGANVLTF. This chain links TRBV29-1 with TRBJ2-6, with TRBD2 as a possible D gene (6 bases). V gave up 4 bases and J gave up 0 bases, with 22 bases separating them. Germline V gene sequence: CDR1 SQVTM, CDR2 ANQGSEA. This CDR3 contains 19 residues.

In its sample, this clonotype was seen many times. The chain's CDR3 is CASSYSTGGAGEQYF. CDR3 DNA: TGTGCCAGCAGTTACTCGACCGGGGGAGCGGGCGAGCAGTACTTC. This rearrangement joins TRBV6-2 or TRBV6-3 to TRBJ2-7; tentative D call: TRBD2 (6 bases). Germline V gives CDR1 MNHEY, CDR2 SVGEGT. Trimming left V 0 bases short and J 6 bases short, with 15 bases between. The length of the CDR3 is 15 residues.

This clonotype occurred many times. The J gene is TRBJ2-3, the V gene TRBV29-1; TRBD1 might be the D (6 bases). V was trimmed by 6 bases and J by 2 bases, leaving 12 bases between them. The CDR3 contains 13 residues. Germline assignment: CDR1 SQVTM and CDR2 ANQGSEA. The CDR3 region has the DNA TGCAGCGTCCCCCCAGGGGACACAGATACGCAGTATTTT. Translated: CSVPPGDTDTQYF.

The V call is TRBV29-1, the J call TRBJ1-1; possibly TRBD1 for D (6 bases). The ends were cut back, 6 bases at V and 1 base at J, with 12 bases in the middle. The length of the CDR3 is 13 residues. Germline CDR1 reads SQVTM; CDR2 reads ANQGSEA. The DNA for the CDR3 is TGCAGCGTCAGGGGCAGGGCGAACACTGAAGCTTTCTTT. Protein product: CSVRGRANTEAFF.

This clonotype appeared a few times. This chain uses TRBV14 with TRBJ2-5; D not certain. The V gene lost 9 bases and the J gene lost 0 bases, with 17 bases spanning the gap. This CDR3 region has 15 residues. Germline-derived CDR1 and CDR2 are SGHDN and FVKESK. CDR3 residues: CARQNHVGHQETQYF. The CDR3 DNA follows: TGTGCCAGACAAAATCATGTAGGACACCAAGAGACCCAGTACTTC.

This clonotype was seen repeatedly, ten times or more. The genes are TRBV27 and TRBJ1-6; D might be TRBD1 (5 bases). CDR3 length: 18 amino acids. V lost 6 bases, J lost 7 bases, and 25 bases lay in between. Germline loops: CDR1 MNHEY, CDR2 SMNVEV (reference sequence). CDR3 sequence reads: CASSLYRSPGGMNSPLHF. The CDR3 DNA follows: TGTGCCAGCAGCCTTTACAGGAGTCCGGGGGGGATGAATTCACCCCTCCACTTT.